This T cell receptor beta chain was identified in a study of CD4 T cells in relation to SARS-CoV-2 and coronaviruses. Overall study context: ViraFEST: approximately ten-day antigen culture of PBMCs, then TCR beta CDR3 sequencing.

From germline, CDR1 is LGHDT and CDR2 YNNKEL (reference sequence). V was pared by 4 bases and J by 6 bases, with 22 bases between. CDR3 length equals 16 residues. Study-level results: This crossreactivity analysis covered spike protein alone, no other viral proteins.

Points on this clone: Its target is unknown.

The data were produced by immunoSEQ multiplex PCR, yet TCRdb's version contains in-frame clones alone and is incomplete. Among about 12,000 clones listed, 69% were seen once. CD4+ T cells from unexposed donors were obtained before the COVID-19 pandemic (2011-2018). Isolation of CD4+ T cells took place after less than 11 days in culture. This chain uses TRBV3-1 (or the pseudogene TRBV3-2) with TRBJ2-7; weak D call: TRBD2 (7 bases). This clonotype originated in a human donor in good health. Sample: CD4+ T cells from PBMCs, cultured in vitro. CDR3 DNA: TGTGCCAGCAGCCGGCGACTGAGGGAGGGCAGGGGCGAGCAGTACTTC. Its protein product is CASSRRLREGRGEQYF.